A selection of T cell receptor beta chains follows, all from one sample in a study of response to subunit inactivated influenza vaccine. Using its own MiXCR run on the RT-PCR reads, TCRdb lists one record per CDR3 protein. The sample records some 800,000 distinct CDR3 sequences, 21% being singletons. The input for sequencing was PBMCs from blood, taken 4 to 6 days after vaccination. Receptors originate from a man over 45 who received an inactivated influenza vaccine. The conserved cysteine and the conserved F or W are not part of the CDR3 here.

J: TRBJ1-2
V: TRBV11-2
CDR3: ASSSQGTARRPSGYT

J: TRBJ1-6
V: TRBV12-3/TRBV12-4
CDR3: ASRTQGFVSPLH

J: TRBJ2-7
V: TRBV7-2
CDR3: ASSLRHEQY

J: TRBJ2-3
V: TRBV5-1
CDR3: ASSPSGLAGSTDTQY

J: TRBJ2-7
V: TRBV29-1
CDR3: SVEDRGTGNTYEQY

J: TRBJ2-5
V: TRBV7-8
CDR3: ASSRSGTGETQY

J: TRBJ2-7
V: TRBV12-3/TRBV12-4
CDR3: ASSPTGPRLGTGMN

J: TRBJ1-1
V: TRBV7-9
CDR3: ASSLAGRGGTEAF

J: TRBJ2-1
V: TRBV7-2
CDR3: ASSFSGSYYNEQF

J: TRBJ2-1
V: TRBV7-9
CDR3: ASSVDRNEQF

J: TRBJ2-3
V: TRBV24-1
CDR3: ATSDFGGSTDTQY

J: TRBJ2-5
V: TRBV29-1
CDR3: SVESGGSSGTQY

J: TRBJ2-1
V: TRBV2
CDR3: ASSEIVMRGEQF

J: TRBJ2-7
V: TRBV6-2/TRBV6-3
CDR3: ASSFQTTGEQY

J: TRBJ2-3
V: TRBV7-3
CDR3: ASSGLVSGSMHTQY

J: TRBJ2-7
V: TRBV20-1
CDR3: SAREVRTTYEQY

J: TRBJ2-1
V: TRBV11-2
CDR3: ASSLSGTGLF